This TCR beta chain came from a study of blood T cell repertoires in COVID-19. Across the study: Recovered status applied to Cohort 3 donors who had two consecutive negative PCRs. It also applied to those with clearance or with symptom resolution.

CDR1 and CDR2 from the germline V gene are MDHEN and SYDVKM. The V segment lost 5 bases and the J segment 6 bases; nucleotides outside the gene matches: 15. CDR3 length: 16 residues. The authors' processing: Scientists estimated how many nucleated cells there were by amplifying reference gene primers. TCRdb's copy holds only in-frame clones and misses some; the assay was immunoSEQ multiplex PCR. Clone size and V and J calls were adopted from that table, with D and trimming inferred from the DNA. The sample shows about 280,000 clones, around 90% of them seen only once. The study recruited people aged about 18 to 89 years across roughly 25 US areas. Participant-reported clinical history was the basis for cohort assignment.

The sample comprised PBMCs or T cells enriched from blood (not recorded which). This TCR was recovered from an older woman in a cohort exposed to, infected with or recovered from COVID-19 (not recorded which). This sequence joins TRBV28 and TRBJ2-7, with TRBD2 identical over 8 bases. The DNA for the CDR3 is TGTGCCAGCAGTCCCCCGGGGAGCGGGAGTTTCAGCGAGCAGTACTTC. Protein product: CASSPPGSGSFSEQYF.